The entry that follows covers one TCR beta chain sequence. The source of the sample is a study of blood T cell repertoires in COVID-19. About the research overall: Some COVID-19 samples were acute and others convalescent; all came from the United States, Italy and Spain.

Per the original methods: Estimation of nucleated cell counts relied on the amplification of reference gene primers. Clones were sequenced by immunoSEQ multiplex PCR, and TCRdb holds only the in-frame ones, with some missing. V, J and clone size are taken as reported in that table, and D and trimming were inferred from the DNA itself. This sample has 50,000 to 80,000 clones; 86% occur once, and the top ten carry over 6%. CDR1 is MNHEY and CDR2 is SMNVEV in the germline V gene (reference sequence). V shed 4 bases and J shed 2 bases, with 17 bases lying between them. The CDR3 consists of 16 residues. The chain has TRBV27 and TRBJ1-1; the D gene is possibly TRBD1 (6 bases). The sample consisted of peripheral blood. The source is a man in his fifties with active COVID-19. Here the CDR3 reads CASSSQGSRANTEAFF. The CDR3 DNA sequence: TGTGCCAGCAGTTCGCAGGGGTCGCGAGCAAACACTGAAGCTTTCTTT.